This TCR beta chain is drawn from a study of blood T cell repertoires in COVID-19. V gave up 8 bases and J gave up 8 bases, with 12 bases separating them. The CDR3 has 11 residues. Germline CDR1 MDHEN, CDR2 SYDVKM. Source study methods: Estimated nucleated cell counts came from reference gene primer amplification. The assay was immunoSEQ multiplex PCR, and TCRdb's table has in-frame clones only and misses some. The DNA was the basis for D and trimming; V, J and clone size are from that table. The sample has around 260,000 clones, 80% to 95% seen once. Individuals aged roughly 18 to 100 years were recruited from 24 US areas. This clone was detected only a few times.

The rearrangement uses TRBV28 and TRBJ1-2; D is uncertain. The TCR sequence derives from a woman younger than 45 who had recovered from COVID-19. Sequenced: PBMCs or T cells enriched from blood (not recorded which). The CDR3 DNA reads as TGTGCCAGCCTTACCCGGGTCGGCTACACCTTC. It translates to CASLTRVGYTF.